These 15 T cell receptor beta chains share one sample of origin, sequenced in a study of cytomegalovirus exposure and HLA in healthy donors (TCRdb year 2017). Libraries were constructed by the immunoSEQ multiplex PCR assay. For the multiplex PCR, a mixture combining 60 forward primers for TCR Vbeta segments and 13 reverse primers for TCR Jbeta segments was used. TCRdb re-hosts the immuneACCESS table, in-frame sequences only. Its copies lack some clones; in the studies checked, an unresolved V gene accounts for under half of them, and the cause for the rest is not known. The sample table shows just over 150,000 clones, and under 80% are seen once. The ten largest account for approximately 2% of the sample. Sequenced sample: PBMCs. These receptors all come from a female donor in good health and CMV-seronegative.

On this clone itself: Other DNA sequences in this sample translate to the same CDR3. The chain recombines TRBV9 with TRBJ2-3; 9 bases map to TRBD1. V trimming: 4 bases; J trimming: 3 bases; junction bases outside the gene matches: 3. The CDR3 sequence is 14 residues long. Per the germline V gene, CDR1 is SGDLS and CDR2 is YYNGEE. The CDR3 DNA is TGTGCCAGCAGCCCAGGACAGGGGACAGATACGCAGTATTTT. Its protein product is CASSPGQGTDTQYF.

As DNA, the CDR3 is TGTGCCTGGAGTGCGGGGGGGACACTCCTAGGTTCGCAGTATTTT. Translation: CAWSAGGTLLGSQYF. The chain links TRBV30 to TRBJ2-3; 8 bases match TRBD2. CDR3 length: 15 amino acids. Germline CDR1 is GTSNPN and CDR2 is SVGIG (reference sequence). The V gene end was trimmed by 1 base and the J gene end by 10 bases; junction bases not matched to a gene: 13. Variable domain in full (rest from reference TRBV30 and TRBJ2-3): SQTIHQWPATLVQPVGSPLSLECTVEGTSNPNLYWYRQAAGRGLQLLFYSVGIGQISSEVPQNLSASRPQDRQFILSSKKLLLSDSGFYLCAWSAGGTLLGSQYFGPGTRLTVL.

The V gene is TRBV5-1, the J gene TRBJ1-1; 8 bases align to TRBD1. V was clipped by 5 bases and J by 5 bases; unmatched bases: 8. CDR3 length: 14 amino acids. The V gene's germline CDR1 is SGHRS and CDR2 YFSETQ. In nucleotides, the CDR3 is TGCGCCAGCAGAGCGGACAGGGTGAGGACTGAAGCTTTCTTT. Its translation: CASRADRVRTEAFF.

This clone was picked up one time. The rearrangement joins TRBV9 to TRBJ1-1; possibly TRBD1 for D (5 bases). The V gene lost 3 bases and the J gene lost 0 bases, with 24 bases spanning the gap. Germline values: CDR1 SGDLS, CDR2 YYNGEE. CDR3 length: 19 residues. CDR3 nucleotide sequence: TGTGCCAGCAGCGGGAGGGCCCTTCTGGGGGGGGGAATGAACACTGAAGCTTTCTTT. Translation: CASSGRALLGGGMNTEAFF.

V and J are TRBV7-9 and TRBJ2-1; perhaps TRBD1 as D (6 bases). The V end lost 1 base, the J end lost 9 bases, and 10 bases lay between the germline ends. The CDR3 runs 13 residues. Germline values: CDR1 SEHNR, CDR2 FQNEAQ (reference sequence). Here the CDR3 DNA reads TGTGCCAGCAGCTTAGGGGGGCGAATTGAGCAGTTCTTC. Its translation is CASSLGGRIEQFF.

This clone has just a few counts. The rearrangement joins TRBV5-5 to TRBJ2-1; 14 positions match TRBD2. The V gene end was trimmed by 4 bases and the J gene end by 0 bases; junction bases not matched to a gene: 9. CDR3 length: 19 residues. Germline assignment: CDR1 SGHKS and CDR2 YYEKEE (reference sequence). The CDR3 bases are TGTGCCAGCAGCCCTGGACTAGCGGGGGGCCAAAGCTCCTACAATGAGCAGTTCTTC. Translation gives CASSPGLAGGQSSYNEQFF.

This chain joins TRBV18 and TRBJ1-6; D unclear. The CDR3 loop spans 13 amino acids. Trimming stripped 0 bases from V and 10 bases from J, with 7 bases between. Germline values: CDR1 KGHSH, CDR2 LQKENI. In DNA form, the CDR3 reads TGTGCCAGCTCACCACCATTGGCCTCACCCCTCCACTTT. It translates to CASSPPLASPLHF.

This chain joins TRBV7-3 and TRBJ1-1; no clear D. Trimming pared 5 bases from V and 1 base from J, leaving 11 bases between. Germline V gene lookup returns CDR1 SGHTA and CDR2 FQGTGA. The CDR3 runs to 14 residues. This CDR3 reads CASSPGPANTEAFF. In DNA form, the CDR3 reads TGTGCCAGCAGCCCCGGTCCTGCGAACACTGAAGCTTTCTTT.

This chain joins TRBV30 and TRBJ1-2, with TRBD1 as a possible D gene (5 bases). Trimming took 4 bases from V and 1 from J, leaving 13 bases between them. Germline assignment: CDR1 GTSNPN and CDR2 SVGIG (reference sequence). The CDR3 runs 14 residues. The CDR3 here is CAWNSGRDNYGYTF. CDR3 in DNA: TGTGCCTGGAATTCGGGCAGGGATAACTATGGCTACACCTTC.

The chain combines TRBV6-1 with TRBJ2-7, with 9 bases matching TRBD1. This CDR3 has 11 residues. V gave up 8 bases and J gave up 6 bases; unmatched junction bases: 2. Germline loops: CDR1 MNHNS, CDR2 SASEGT. This chain's CDR3 is CASRTGAEQYF. The DNA of the CDR3 is TGTGCCAGCCGGACAGGGGCCGAGCAGTACTTC.

The chain carries TRBV23-1 and TRBJ2-7; TRBD2 agrees at 9 bases. TRBV23-1 qualifies as an ORF whose function is uncertain. The CDR3 is 18 residues long. V was pared by 2 bases and J by 2 bases, with 13 bases of the junction left unmatched. For the CDR3, the DNA is TGCGCCAGCAGTCAACTCCCTCGGCCGCGGGAGGGCCCCTACGAGCAGTACTTC. Translation gives CASSQLPRPREGPYEQYF.

Only one count was recorded for this clone. The rearrangement links TRBV2 to TRBJ2-7, with 9 bases identical to TRBD1. Germline CDR1 reads SNHLY; CDR2 reads FYNNEI. This CDR3 is 15 amino acids long. The J segment lost 3 bases and the V segment lost 7 bases, leaving 10 bases of the junction unmatched. The CDR3 spells CASTLGGTGYYEQYF. The DNA of the CDR3 is TGTGCCAGCACCCTAGGGGGGACAGGGTACTACGAGCAGTACTTC. Using reference TRBV2 and TRBJ2-7 for the parts outside the CDR3, the full variable domain is EPEVTQTPSHQVTQMGQEVILRCVPISNHLYFYWYRQILGQKVEFLVSFYNNEISEKSEIFDDQFSVERPDGSNFTLKIRSTKLEDSAMYFCASTLGGTGYYEQYFGPGTRLTVT.

The V gene is TRBV5-4, the J gene TRBJ2-3; tentative D call: TRBD1 (5 bases). Trimming shortened V by 1 base and J by 0 bases, and 6 bases separated the two germline ends. The CDR3 length is 14 residues. CDR1 and CDR2 (germline): SGHNT, YYREEE (reference sequence). The CDR3 spells CASSLPGSTDTQYF. The CDR3 DNA reads as TGTGCCAGCAGCTTGCCAGGGAGCACAGATACGCAGTATTTT.

The genes are TRBV30 and TRBJ2-5, with D perhaps TRBD2 (5 bases). CDR3 length equals 13 residues. Germline lookup yields CDR1 GTSNPN and CDR2 SVGIG (reference sequence). Trimming took off 0 bases at V and 5 bases at J, with 10 bases between the two ends. CDR3 bases: TGTGCCTGGAGTGTAAGCGGTTTGGAGACCCAGTACTTC. This encodes CAWSVSGLETQYF.

This clone was recorded once. The chain recombines TRBV7-2 with TRBJ1-1; 12 nucleotides agree with TRBD1. CDR3 size: 16 residues. Losses at the gene ends were 4 bases for V and 6 bases for J; bases not matched to a gene: 9. Germline CDR1 and CDR2: SGHTA and FQGNSA. Here the CDR3 reads CASSSPGTGGGPEAFF. CDR3 DNA sequence: TGTGCCAGCAGCTCCCCCGGGACAGGGGGCGGGCCTGAAGCTTTCTTT.